Below are 21 T cell receptor beta chains sequenced from a single sample in a study of CD8+CD57+ T cells in acquired aplastic anemia. Template material for TCR beta VDJ and CDR3 profiling consisted of genomic DNA. TCRdb re-derived calls from the reads in MiXCR, one entry per CDR3 protein. The sample consists of roughly 86,000 distinct CDR3 sequences, approximately 46% of them appearing once. Input material: sorted CD4+, CD8+, or CD8+CD57+ T cells (not recorded which) from PBMCs. The receptors derive from a human donor in good health, serving as a control.

This clonotype was counted a few times. This chain uses TRBV3-1 with TRBJ2-1; 7 nucleotides line up with TRBD2. The CDR3 extends over 18 amino acids. Losses at the gene ends were 7 bases for V and 8 bases for J; bases not matched to a gene: 23. Germline V gene data show CDR1 as LGHDT and CDR2 as YNNKEL (reference sequence). CDR3 nucleotides: TGTGCCAGCACCGCCAATCTCCGACTAGCCCCTGATTCTGATGAGCAGTTCTTC. Its translation: CASTANLRLAPDSDEQFF.

Many counts were recorded for this clonotype. The rearrangement uses TRBV7-8 and TRBJ2-7; D gene ambiguous. This CDR3 is built from 13 residues. V lost 4 bases to trimming and J lost 3 bases, with 10 bases between them. Per the germline V gene, CDR1 is SGHVS and CDR2 is FQNEAQ. CDR3 DNA: TGTGCCAGCAGCTCAAGACTCCGCTACGAGCAGTACTTC. Encoded protein: CASSSRLRYEQYF. Complete variable domain (other parts from reference TRBV7-8 and TRBJ2-7): GAGVSQSPRYKVAKRGQDVALRCDPISGHVSLFWYQQALGQGPEFLTYFQNEAQLDKSGLPSDRFFAERPEGSVSTLKIQRTQQEDSAVYLCASSSRLRYEQYFGPGTRLTVT.

In this sample, this clonotype turned up once. The chain employs TRBV14 and TRBJ1-2; D may be TRBD1 (5 bases). The CDR3 sequence is 14 residues long. V lost 4 bases and J lost 0, with 9 bases in between. The germline CDR1 and CDR2 sequences are SGHDN and FVKESK. The CDR3 region has the DNA TGTGCCAGCAGCCGGGGGATGGCTAACTATGGCTACACCTTC. Residues: CASSRGMANYGYTF.

V usage is TRBV2 and J usage is TRBJ2-2; 7 bases align to TRBD1. The V gene's germline CDR1 is SNHLY and CDR2 FYNNEI. This CDR3 spans 18 amino acids. V trimming: 2 bases; J trimming: 1 base; junction bases outside the gene matches: 10. CDR3 sequence: CASSELHRGTENTGELFF. CDR3 coding DNA: TGTGCCAGCAGTGAACTCCACCGTGGGACAGAGAACACCGGGGAGCTGTTTTTT.

CDR3 coding DNA: TGTGCCATCAGGATGAACGGGGGTCAGAATGAAGCTTTCTTT. This translates into CAIRMNGGQNEAFF. V and J are TRBV10-3 and TRBJ1-1; a weak D match, TRBD1 (5 bases). The CDR3 loop spans 14 amino acids. Trimming pared 6 bases from V and 7 bases from J, leaving 18 bases between. Germline V lookup: CDR1 ENHRY, CDR2 SYGVKD.

This clonotype was observed a few times. The chain links TRBV24-1 to TRBJ2-7; weak D call: TRBD1 (7 bases). Trimming left V 3 bases short and J 4 bases short, with 15 bases between. From germline, CDR1 is KGHDR and CDR2 SFDVKD. The CDR3 runs 15 residues. The CDR3 loop reads CATSDPAGQNYEQYF. Written as DNA, the CDR3 is TGTGCCACCAGTGATCCGGCGGGACAGAATTACGAGCAGTACTTC.

This chain links TRBV20-1 with TRBJ2-3; D unresolved. The length of the CDR3 is 13 residues. The germline V gene has CDR1 DFQATT and CDR2 SNEGSKA (reference sequence). Trimming stripped 6 bases from V and 6 bases from J, with 16 bases between. The CDR3 loop reads CSASPRIGDTQYF. The CDR3 DNA reads as TGCAGTGCCAGCCCTAGGATTGGGGATACGCAGTATTTT.

This clonotype was found many times. The genes are TRBV2 and TRBJ2-1; 10 positions agree with TRBD2. This CDR3 contains 16 residues. V was clipped by 8 bases and J by 8 bases; unmatched bases: 15. Looked up from germline, CDR1 is SNHLY and CDR2 is FYNNEI. The CDR3 sequence is CASFLPSGGARDEQFF. The CDR3, as DNA: TGTGCCAGCTTTCTACCAAGCGGGGGGGCCAGGGATGAGCAGTTCTTC.

This clonotype has at least ten counts. The rearrangement links TRBV3-1 to TRBJ2-7; no clear D. Per germline, CDR1 LGHDT and CDR2 YNNKEL (reference sequence). The V gene lost 0 bases and the J gene lost 6 bases, with 9 bases spanning the gap. The CDR3 consists of 13 residues. Here the CDR3 reads CASSQDRRAEQYF. DNA of the CDR3: TGTGCCAGCAGCCAAGATCGAAGGGCCGAGCAGTACTTC.

The chain combines TRBV27 with TRBJ2-5, with D maybe TRBD1 (5 bases). CDR1 and CDR2 from the germline V gene are MNHEY and SMNVEV (reference sequence). Trimming cost V 5 bases and J 9 bases, with 19 bases left between them. The CDR3 runs to 14 residues. The DNA for the CDR3 is TGTGCCAGCAGTCCCTTACAGGCGACCGGGCCCCAGTACTTC. Translating gives CASSPLQATGPQYF.

This clonotype has only a few counts. The V and J genes are TRBV10-3 and TRBJ1-2, with 8 bases identical to TRBD1. This CDR3 has 14 amino acids. Germline lookup yields CDR1 ENHRY and CDR2 SYGVKD. Losses at the gene ends were 0 bases for V and 7 bases for J; bases not matched to a gene: 4. Here the CDR3 reads CAISESQGARGYTF. The CDR3 coding sequence is TGTGCCATCAGTGAGTCGCAGGGGGCGCGTGGCTACACCTTC.

In its sample, this clonotype was seen a few times. The V gene is TRBV4-1, the J gene TRBJ1-5, with a tentative D call TRBD1 (6 bases). V was trimmed by 1 base and J by 2 bases, leaving 12 bases between them. Per the germline V gene, CDR1 is MGHRA and CDR2 is YSYEKL. The CDR3 is 16 amino acids. In DNA form, the CDR3 reads TGCGCCAGCAGCCAAGCCCGGGGGGCGGGCAATCAGCCCCAGCATTTT. Its translation: CASSQARGAGNQPQHF.

The chain links TRBV13 to TRBJ2-7; 7 positions agree with TRBD1. Germline CDR1 and CDR2: PRHDT and FYEKMQ (reference sequence). The CDR3 length is 14 residues. With V trimmed by 6 bases and J by 5 bases, 10 bases remained unmatched. CDR3 sequence reads: CASSIVGGLNEQYF. The CDR3 region has the DNA TGTGCCAGCAGTATCGTAGGGGGCCTGAACGAGCAGTACTTC.

This clonotype was counted ten times or more. V is TRBV4-1 and J is TRBJ2-3; D call uncertain. Germline V gives CDR1 MGHRA, CDR2 YSYEKL. The CDR3 runs 15 residues. V shed 3 bases and J shed 0 bases, with 10 bases lying between them. Here the CDR3 DNA reads TGCGCCAGCAGCCAGGGTGAGGCGAGCACAGATACGCAGTATTTT. Translating gives CASSQGEASTDTQYF.

Ten or more counts support this clonotype. The CDR3 reads CASSLDGGSYEQYF. DNA of the CDR3: TGCGCCAGCAGCTTGGATGGGGGGTCCTACGAGCAGTACTTC. This chain joins TRBV5-1 and TRBJ2-7; tentative D call: TRBD2 (6 bases). Trimming took 0 bases from V and 1 from J, leaving 8 bases between them. CDR1 is SGHRS and CDR2 is YFSETQ in the germline V gene. The CDR3 spans 14 residues. Full variable domain (remainder filled in from reference TRBV5-1 and TRBJ2-7): KAGVTQTPRYLIKTRGQQVTLSCSPISGHRSVSWYQQTPGQGLQFLFEYFSETQRNKGNFPGRFSGRQFSNSRSEMNVSTLELGDSALYLCASSLDGGSYEQYFGPGTRLTVT.

The gene calls are TRBV20-1 and TRBJ2-1; possible D gene TRBD2, 6 bases. V shed 1 base and J shed 7 bases, with 17 bases lying between them. CDR1 DFQATT and CDR2 SNEGSKA come from the germline V gene (reference sequence). The length of the CDR3 is 15 residues. The CDR3 spells CSARGSSGFENEQFF. The CDR3 bases are TGCAGTGCTAGAGGAAGTAGCGGATTCGAAAATGAGCAGTTCTTC.

This clonotype has ten or more counts. The chain couples TRBV19 to TRBJ1-2, with 8 bases fitting TRBD1. Per the germline V gene, CDR1 is LNHDA and CDR2 is SQIVND (reference sequence). This CDR3 spans 12 amino acids. The V segment lost 6 bases and the J segment 10 bases; nucleotides outside the gene matches: 7. CDR3 region: CASRTGVLDYTF. DNA of the CDR3: TGTGCCAGTAGGACAGGGGTATTGGACTACACCTTC.

There are many counts of this clonotype. The chain uses TRBV25-1 and TRBJ2-3; TRBD2 matches at 9 bases. The ends lost 4 bases at V and 3 bases at J; junction bases unmatched: 2. Germline CDR1 MGHDK, CDR2 SYGVNS. CDR3 size: 14 residues. This CDR3 reads CASSALAGTDTQYF. DNA for the CDR3: TGTGCCAGCAGTGCCCTAGCGGGAACAGATACGCAGTATTTT.

This clonotype was counted a few times. The chain is built from TRBV15 and TRBJ2-2; D ambiguous. V shed 1 base and J shed 7 bases, with 7 bases lying between them. CDR1 and CDR2 from the germline V gene are LNHNV and YYDKDF (reference sequence). The CDR3 runs 13 residues. CDR3 in amino acids: CATSRARHGELFF. CDR3 DNA sequence: TGTGCCACCAGCAGAGCTAGGCACGGGGAGCTGTTTTTT.

The sample holds many counts of this clonotype. The chain is built from TRBV20-1 and TRBJ2-1; no clear D. Looked up from germline, CDR1 is DFQATT and CDR2 is SNEGSKA (reference sequence). Trimming removed 3 bases at V and 7 bases at J, with 10 bases between. CDR3 length: 12 amino acids. Here the CDR3 DNA reads TGCAGTGCTAGTCGGCCAGAAAATGAGCAGTTCTTC. Translation gives CSASRPENEQFF.

This clonotype was seen repeatedly, ten times or more. The V call is TRBV7-9, the J call TRBJ1-2, with TRBD1 matching over 8 bases. After removal of 2 bases from V and 1 base from J, the junction contained 12 bases not matched to a gene. The length of the CDR3 is 18 residues. CDR1 and CDR2 (germline): SEHNR, FQNEAQ (reference sequence). The CDR3 loop reads CASSLQGAGTEDNYGYTF. The CDR3 coding sequence is TGTGCCAGCAGCTTACAGGGGGCGGGGACAGAAGATAACTATGGCTACACCTTC.